Given below is one T cell receptor beta chain in context. What this receptor recognizes is not known. It has no much larger one-base neighbor in the sample; base qualities were not kept. The CDR3 runs 11 residues from the cysteine to the phenylalanine. Left in the record is the CDR3 DNA by itself, 33 bases read in frame from the first base. At the junction V is shortened by 5 bases and J by 13 bases; bases outside the gene matches: 10. From a lookup of the germline V gene (reference sequence), CDR1 and CDR2 are DFQATT and SNEGSKA. The donors were healthy, HIV-negative adults who had no recently reported acute infections or vaccinations. Every donor was a Caucasian adult residing in Nashville, Tennessee, USA. CD4+ T cells were enriched through magnetic negative selection, after which naive cells were positively selected on CD45RA and the remaining negative fraction served as the memory subset. After blood collection by leukapheresis, PBMCs were isolated using Ficoll-Histopaque density gradient centrifugation and then cryopreserved in the vapor phase of liquid nitrogen. Purity and quantity of every magnetically sorted T cell population were checked by analytical flow cytometry. Genomic DNA was isolated from each sorted fraction and quantified by UV absorbance on a Nanodrop 2000c.

Using the deep immunoSEQ assay, multiplex PCR amplified TCR CDR3 regions from genomic DNA. Extracted genomic DNA from each cell subset was spread evenly across all wells of several immunoSEQ 96-well plates, with each plate serving as a replicate. Each replicate PCR for sorted subsets received roughly 0.2 ug genomic DNA, equal to 28,000 or so T cell genomes. Purified libraries were quantified with a Qubit 3.0 fluorometer, sized on a Bioanalyzer 2100, and re-quantified with the KAPA Library Quantification kit. A separate single-read 150-cycle Illumina NextSeq 550 flow cell was used to sequence each immunoSEQ 96-well plate. The authors processed their data as follows. The immunoSEQ output contained only junctional sequences without quality scores, so filtering could not match that applied to full-length reads. To assign V/J genes and CDR3, sequences were annotated against IMGT germline references using PyIR, a Python wrapper for IgBLAST v1.9. Reads were filtered out if the reads had weak V/J assignments (E-value above 1e-6), no CDR3, stop codons, out-of-frame junctions, or ambiguous translated residues. V3J clonotypes were defined as sequences sharing the same inferred V gene, J gene, and CDR3 amino acid sequence. To compute the percentage overlap between repertoires, the number of shared unique clonotypes was divided by the size of the smaller repertoire. Richness of each repertoire was evaluated using RTK rarefaction, the Chao1 estimator, and Recon v2.1 estimates of unobserved clonotypes. OLGA was used to compute generation probabilities for all TCRbeta clonotypes that the gDNA method yielded from a few donors. The table comes from immuneACCESS by way of TCRdb, which keeps in-frame sequences with V and J called. Part of the clones is missing from these tables; in studies checked, under half for an unresolved V gene and the rest for unknown reasons. Clone size and V and J calls were adopted from that table, with D and trimming inferred from the DNA. The sample table shows millions of clones, and around 95% are seen once. The ten largest clonotypes hold 0.1% to 0.15% of the sample.

The source of the sample is a study of shared clonotypes between healthy human individuals (TCRdb year 2020). About the study as a whole: The cohort included three men and two women between 18 and 49 years of age. Leukapheresis yielded between about 0.94 and 8.9 billion PBMCs per donor. Libraries were prepared and TCR repertoires were sequenced by different laboratories using diverse techniques, in order to increase sequencing depth and limit assay-specific biases. To estimate repertoire size and how much clonotypes are shared between individuals, the study performed deep sequencing of blood TCR repertoires from a handful of healthy adults. Per donor, three plates each were used for CD4 naive and CD4 memory, two for CD8 naive, and one for CD8 memory.

Beyond this particular receptor, the publication reports: Compared with non-shared clonotypes, clonotypes shared by all four sorted-subset donors had higher generation probabilities. Pairwise subsampling led to the expectation that sequencing depth would affect the degree of clonotype sharing among donors. Roughly 5% of naive CD4, 3.5% of naive CD8, 2.3% of memory CD4, and about 0.4% of memory CD8 clonotypes were shared across several donors. Because the study included a small number of donors, the genetic and exposure-history diversity represented was limited. Naive subsets generally had larger estimated clonotype richness than memory subsets did. Sampling was restricted to blood, and TCR repertoires in tissue are likely to differ from TCR repertoires in blood. Even with the large sequencing depth, rarefaction of the sorted-subset datasets indicated that sequencing was incomplete.

Input material: naive CD4+ T cells sorted from blood. The cell subset or site tag for this specimen amounts to: CD45RA+ positively selected. The sequence links TRBV20-1 to TRBJ2-7, with TRBD1 matching 8 junction bases. This TCR was sampled from a young man in good health. The nucleotides are TGCAGTGCTCTCTGGTGGGACAGGCTATACTTC. It is translated as CSALWWDRLYF.